This TCR beta chain was sequenced in a study of CD8 T cells in ankylosing spondylitis. TCRdb ran MiXCR on the 5' RACE reads and lists one entry per CDR3 protein. Of tens of thousands of distinct CDR3 sequences detected, about 27% appear once; the ten largest clones hold nearly 60%. Comment on this clonotype: Its antigen is still unknown.

V was clipped by 0 bases and J by 5 bases, with 14 bases between them. CDR3 size: 15 residues. CDR1 and CDR2 from the germline V gene are SGDLS and YYNGEE. The study's findings and limits: Prior literature has documented some motif variants in synovial fluid and blood from reactive arthritis.

The sample taken for sequencing was blood, either unsorted or a sorted T cell fraction (not recorded which). The chain joins TRBV9 to TRBJ1-2; D uncertain. This TCR derives from a male donor with ankylosing spondylitis or in good health (not recorded which). Here the CDR3 reads CASSVGISASYGYTF. CDR3 sequence (DNA): TGTGCCAGCAGCGTAGGGATCTCGGCCTCTTATGGCTACACCTTC.